These 16 T cell receptor beta chains came from one sample sequenced in a study of identical twins. TCRdb called the 5' RACE reads again in MiXCR, with one record for every CDR3 protein. The table shows 400,000 or so distinct CDR3 sequences, with 9% occurring only once. The sample consisted of naive T cells sorted from blood. The receptor source for this set is a woman aged 45-65 years in good health.

This clonotype was recorded many times. DNA of the CDR3: TGCAGTGCTACCGAGCTTAATGAGCAGTTCTTC. Translation gives CSATELNEQFF. The chain combines TRBV20-1 with TRBJ2-1; D gene ambiguous. V lost 4 bases to trimming and J lost 7 bases, with 8 bases between them. Germline V gene data show CDR1 as DFQATT and CDR2 as SNEGSKA (reference sequence). The CDR3 contains 11 residues.

On this clonotype itself: A much larger clone is a single base away; this may be a read error. J is TRBJ2-1 and V is TRBV7-8; 8 nucleotides agree with TRBD2. The CDR3 is 13 residues long. Trimming at V came to 1 base and at J to 9 bases, leaving 2 bases not matched to a gene. The V gene's germline CDR1 is SGHVS and CDR2 FQNEAQ. The CDR3 spells CASSLGTSIEQFF. In nucleotides, the CDR3 is TGTGCCAGCAGCTTAGGGACTAGCATTGAGCAGTTCTTC.

The chain joins TRBV20-1 to TRBJ2-1, with D uncertain. Germline CDR1 reads DFQATT; CDR2 reads SNEGSKA (reference sequence). The CDR3 sequence is 13 residues long. The V and J ends lost 0 bases and 4 bases respectively, with 7 bases between them. The CDR3 loop is CSARENLYNEQFF. In nucleotides, the CDR3 is TGCAGTGCTAGAGAAAATTTATACAATGAGCAGTTCTTC.

The rearrangement links TRBV5-1 to TRBJ1-1; D is ambiguous. CDR1 and CDR2 from the germline V gene are SGHRS and YFSETQ. This CDR3 region has 14 residues. Trimming took 0 bases from V and 6 from J, leaving 12 bases between them. CDR3: CASSLEGRSPEAFF. For the CDR3, the DNA is TGCGCCAGCAGCTTGGAAGGCAGGTCCCCTGAAGCTTTCTTT.

The rearrangement joins TRBV7-6 to TRBJ2-3; the D gene is possibly TRBD2 (6 bases). The V end was cut by 5 bases, the J end by 6 bases, with 18 bases between. The CDR3 contains 15 residues. Germline lookup yields CDR1 SGHVS and CDR2 FNYEAQ. CDR3 in DNA: TGTGCCAGCAGCGCCGAAGGTAGCGGCCCGGATACGCAGTATTTT. This translates into CASSAEGSGPDTQYF.

This clonotype was seen a handful of times. The gene calls are TRBV11-2 and TRBJ2-7; 10 nucleotides match TRBD2. The length of the CDR3 is 15 residues. The V segment lost 1 base and the J segment 0 bases; nucleotides outside the gene matches: 0. CDR1 and CDR2 from the germline V gene are SGHAT and FQNNGV. CDR3 bases: TGTGCCAGCAGCTTAGCTAGCGGGAGCTCCTACGAGCAGTACGTC. Residues: CASSLASGSSYEQYV.

This clonotype was counted ten times or more. The rearrangement links TRBV12-3 or TRBV12-4 to TRBJ1-1, with a weak D call TRBD1 (5 bases). V shed 5 bases and J shed 8 bases, with 18 bases lying between them. The CDR3 is made up of 14 amino acids. The CDR3 bases are TGTGCCAGCAGTCGTAACTTGGGACGCTTAGAAGCTTTCTTT. Translating it yields CASSRNLGRLEAFF.

In this sample, this clonotype turned up a few times. The J gene is TRBJ2-7, the V gene TRBV10-3; 8 positions match TRBD1. The CDR3 has 12 residues. Germline V gene lookup returns CDR1 ENHRY and CDR2 SYGVKD. V was pared by 9 bases and J by 2 bases, with 3 bases of the junction left unmatched. The CDR3 is CAIGQGPYEQYF. The CDR3, as DNA: TGTGCCATAGGACAGGGTCCCTACGAGCAGTACTTC.

V usage is TRBV6-2 or TRBV6-3 and J usage is TRBJ2-3; TRBD1 aligns across 8 bases. This CDR3 region has 17 residues. Trimming at V came to 2 bases and at J to 1 base, leaving 8 bases not matched to a gene. CDR1 MNHEY and CDR2 SVGEGT come from the germline V gene. CDR3 sequence: CASSYDSVGQGTDTQYF. For the CDR3, the DNA is TGTGCCAGCAGTTACGATTCTGTGGGACAGGGCACAGATACGCAGTATTTT.

This clonotype was found many times. The V call is TRBV12-3 or TRBV12-4, the J call TRBJ2-1, with D possibly TRBD1 on 6 matching bases. V shed 6 bases and J shed 7 bases, with 16 bases lying between them. This CDR3 contains 14 residues. The CDR3 DNA follows: TGTGCCAGCAGCGGGACAAACCTTGGGAATGAGCAGTTCTTC. It is translated as CASSGTNLGNEQFF.

This chain uses TRBV29-1 with TRBJ2-1, with 8 bases identical to TRBD1. V shed 4 bases and J 7 bases; nucleotides not matched to a gene: 6. Germline lookup yields CDR1 SQVTM and CDR2 ANQGSEA. This CDR3 is 13 amino acids long. In DNA form, the CDR3 reads TGCAGCGTTGTAGCAGGGGGCGGGAATGAGCAGTTCTTC. Translation: CSVVAGGGNEQFF.

In its sample, this clonotype was seen a few times. The chain joins TRBV29-1 to TRBJ2-2; D not certain. Germline loops: CDR1 SQVTM, CDR2 ANQGSEA. This CDR3 comprises 11 residues. V lost 3 bases and J 5 bases, leaving 4 bases between the germline ends. CDR3 nucleotide sequence: TGCAGCGTTGATGGTACCGGGGAGCTGTTTTTT. This gives the protein CSVDGTGELFF.

The chain uses TRBV14 and TRBJ1-4, with TRBD1 as a possible D gene (6 bases). This CDR3 has 17 residues. Deletions cut 5 bases from V and 3 bases from J, with 19 bases between. CDR1 SGHDN and CDR2 FVKESK come from the germline V gene. CDR3 sequence reads: CASSSSTPGAANEKLFF. As DNA, the CDR3 is TGTGCCAGCAGCTCCTCCACGCCAGGGGCTGCTAATGAAAAACTGTTTTTT.

This chain joins TRBV5-1 and TRBJ2-7; D is perhaps TRBD2 (5 bases). The CDR3 extends over 15 amino acids. Trimming stripped 0 bases from V and 0 bases from J, with 10 bases between. Germline assignment: CDR1 SGHRS and CDR2 YFSETQ. This chain's CDR3 is CASSLVRGSSYEQYF. The CDR3 region has the DNA TGCGCCAGCAGCTTGGTCCGGGGATCCTCCTACGAGCAGTACTTC.

This clonotype was detected many times. The rearrangement joins TRBV4-2 to TRBJ2-5; the D is unclear. CDR1 is LGHNA, CDR2 YNFKEQ, per germline. The CDR3 is 13 amino acids. V was trimmed by 1 base and J by 4 bases, leaving 7 bases between them. The CDR3 DNA is TGTGCCAGCAGCCAAGGACTGTCAGAGACCCAGTACTTC. It codes for CASSQGLSETQYF.

This clonotype was seen at least ten times. V is TRBV20-1 and J is TRBJ2-7, with D perhaps TRBD2 (7 bases). V lost 5 bases to trimming and J lost 2 bases, with 19 bases between them. CDR1 DFQATT and CDR2 SNEGSKA come from the germline V gene (reference sequence). This CDR3 has 15 amino acids. This CDR3 reads CSAQRTRGGPYEQYF. Written as DNA, the CDR3 is TGCAGTGCTCAAAGGACCAGGGGAGGGCCCTACGAGCAGTACTTC.